This T cell receptor (beta chain) derives from a study of T cells in Graves' hyperthyroidism and ophthalmopathy. Amplified TCR beta CDR3 regions came from RNA transcripts. A first-round RT-PCR of the TCR CDR3 used the HTBI primer set. TCRdb reanalysed the multiplex PCR reads using MiXCR and keeps one entry per CDR3 protein. The sample has hundreds of thousands of distinct CDR3 sequences, around 22% seen once. A few counts support this clonotype. What it binds is unknown. For ophthalmopathy patients, the Clinical Activity Score was at least 3 and the NOSPECS grade at least 4; duration was under 3 months. In making diagnoses, clinical symptoms, serum thyroxine and TRAb, thyroid ultrasound and orbital computed tomography were all used. Germline CDR1 reads SGHRS; CDR2 reads YFSETQ. V trimming: 5 bases; J trimming: 0 bases; junction bases outside the gene matches: 10. This CDR3 region has 16 residues. Study conclusions and caveats: Among clonotypes expanded in thyroid above 0.001, most were also found in blood.

The sample comprised blood. This chain links TRBV5-1 with TRBJ2-7; TRBD1 matches at 8 bases. The receptor's source is a woman between 25 and 40 years old with Graves' ophthalmopathy. The CDR3 nucleotides read TGCGCCAGCAGAGATGACAGGGGCGGAACCTCCTACGAGCAGTACTTC. It encodes CASRDDRGGTSYEQYF.